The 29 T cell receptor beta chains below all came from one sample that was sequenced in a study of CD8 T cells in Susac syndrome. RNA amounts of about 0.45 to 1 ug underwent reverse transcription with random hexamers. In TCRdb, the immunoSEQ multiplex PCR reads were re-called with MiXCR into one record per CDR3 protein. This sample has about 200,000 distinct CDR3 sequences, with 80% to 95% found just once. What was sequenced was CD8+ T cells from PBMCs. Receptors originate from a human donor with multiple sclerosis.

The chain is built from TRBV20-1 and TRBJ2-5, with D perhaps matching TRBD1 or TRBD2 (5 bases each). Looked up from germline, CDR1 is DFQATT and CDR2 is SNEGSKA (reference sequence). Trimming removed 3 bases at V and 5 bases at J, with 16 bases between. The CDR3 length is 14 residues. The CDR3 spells CSASGEGARETQYF. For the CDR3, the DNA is TGCAGTGCTAGCGGGGAAGGGGCCCGGGAGACCCAGTACTTC.

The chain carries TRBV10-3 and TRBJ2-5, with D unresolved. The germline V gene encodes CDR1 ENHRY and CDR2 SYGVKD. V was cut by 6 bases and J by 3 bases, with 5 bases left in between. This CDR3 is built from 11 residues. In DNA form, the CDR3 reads TGTGCCATCAGGACTGAAGAGACCCAGTACTTC. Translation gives CAIRTEETQYF.

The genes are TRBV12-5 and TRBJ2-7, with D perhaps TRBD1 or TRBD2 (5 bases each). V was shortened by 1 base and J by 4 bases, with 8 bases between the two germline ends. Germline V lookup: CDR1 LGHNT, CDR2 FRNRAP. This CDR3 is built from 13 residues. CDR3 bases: TGTGCTAGTGGTTTGGCCGAGGGGTACGAGCAGTACTTC. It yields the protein CASGLAEGYEQYF.

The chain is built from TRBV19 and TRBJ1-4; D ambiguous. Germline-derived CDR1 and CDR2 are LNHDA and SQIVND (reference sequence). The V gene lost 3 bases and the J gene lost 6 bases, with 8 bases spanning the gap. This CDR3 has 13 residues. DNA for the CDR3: TGTGCCAGTAGTATTTGGACGGATGAAAAACTGTTTTTT. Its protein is CASSIWTDEKLFF. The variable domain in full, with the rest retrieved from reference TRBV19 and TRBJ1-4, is DGGITQSPKYLFRKEGQNVTLSCEQNLNHDAMYWYRQDPGQGLRLIYYSQIVNDFQKGDIAEGYSVSREKKESFPLTVTSAQKNPTAFYLCASSIWTDEKLFFGSGTQLSVL.

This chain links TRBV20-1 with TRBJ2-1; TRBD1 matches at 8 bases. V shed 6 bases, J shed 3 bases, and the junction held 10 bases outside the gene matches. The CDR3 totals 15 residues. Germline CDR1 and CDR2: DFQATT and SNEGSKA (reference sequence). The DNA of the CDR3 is TGCAGTGCCCAAGCGCCGGACAGGGACTACAATGAGCAGTTCTTC. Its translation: CSAQAPDRDYNEQFF.

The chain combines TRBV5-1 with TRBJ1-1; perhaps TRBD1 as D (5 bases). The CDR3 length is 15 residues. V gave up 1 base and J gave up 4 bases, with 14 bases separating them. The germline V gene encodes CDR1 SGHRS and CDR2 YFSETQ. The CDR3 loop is CASSLRQQGSTEAFF. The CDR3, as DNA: TGCGCCAGCAGCTTGCGACAGCAAGGAAGCACTGAAGCTTTCTTT.

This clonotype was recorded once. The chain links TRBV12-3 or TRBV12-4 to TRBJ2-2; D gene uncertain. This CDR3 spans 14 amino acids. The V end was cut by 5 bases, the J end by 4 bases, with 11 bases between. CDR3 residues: CASSHPRGTGELFF. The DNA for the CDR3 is TGTGCCAGCAGTCACCCACGAGGCACCGGGGAGCTGTTTTTT.

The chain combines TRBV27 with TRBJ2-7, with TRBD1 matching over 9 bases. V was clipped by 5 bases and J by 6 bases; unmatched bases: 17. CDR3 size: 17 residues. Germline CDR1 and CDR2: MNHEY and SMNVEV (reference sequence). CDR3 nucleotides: TGTGCCAGCAGTCCCACAGGGGGCGCCCCGAGTCCCTTCGAGCAGTACTTC. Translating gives CASSPTGGAPSPFEQYF.

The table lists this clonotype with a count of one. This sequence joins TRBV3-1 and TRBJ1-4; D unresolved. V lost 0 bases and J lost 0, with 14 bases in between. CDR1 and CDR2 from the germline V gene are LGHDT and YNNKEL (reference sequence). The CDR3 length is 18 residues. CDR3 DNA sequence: TGTGCCAGCAGCCAAGATCGGCAGAAACCGACAACTAATGAAAAACTGTTTTTT. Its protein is CASSQDRQKPTTNEKLFF. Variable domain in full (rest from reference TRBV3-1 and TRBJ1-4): DTAVSQTPKYLVTQMGNDKSIKCEQNLGHDTMYWYKQDSKKFLKIMFSYNNKELIINETVPNRFSPKSPDKAHLNLHINSLELGDSAVYFCASSQDRQKPTTNEKLFFGSGTQLSVL.

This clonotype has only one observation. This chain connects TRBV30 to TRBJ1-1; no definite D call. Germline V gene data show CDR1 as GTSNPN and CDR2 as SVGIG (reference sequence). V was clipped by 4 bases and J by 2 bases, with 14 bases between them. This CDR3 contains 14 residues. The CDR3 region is CAWKAISANTEAFF. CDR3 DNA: TGTGCCTGGAAGGCCATTTCGGCTAACACTGAAGCTTTCTTT.

The CDR3 is CASSRVGGADTGELFF. CDR3 DNA sequence: TGTGCCAGCAGCCGGGTCGGCGGGGCTGACACCGGGGAGCTGTTTTTT. The chain employs TRBV7-9 and TRBJ2-2; D might be TRBD2 (6 bases). The germline V and J ends were trimmed by 5 bases and 3 bases, with 16 bases remaining between them. The CDR3 extends over 16 amino acids. The germline V gene encodes CDR1 SEHNR and CDR2 FQNEAQ (reference sequence).

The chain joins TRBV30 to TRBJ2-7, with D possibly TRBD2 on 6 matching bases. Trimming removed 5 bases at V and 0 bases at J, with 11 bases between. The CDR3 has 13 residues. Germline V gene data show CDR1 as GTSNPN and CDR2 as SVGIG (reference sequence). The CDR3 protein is CAWGGTDSYEQYF. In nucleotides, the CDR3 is TGTGCCTGGGGCGGGACGGACTCCTACGAGCAGTACTTC.

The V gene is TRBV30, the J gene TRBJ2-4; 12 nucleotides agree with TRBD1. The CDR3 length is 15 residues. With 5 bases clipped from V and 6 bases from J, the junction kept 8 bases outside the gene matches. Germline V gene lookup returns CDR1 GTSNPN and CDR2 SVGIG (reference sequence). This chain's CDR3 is CAWEKGQGAGNIQYF. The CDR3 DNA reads TGTGCCTGGGAAAAGGGACAGGGGGCCGGAAACATTCAGTACTTC.

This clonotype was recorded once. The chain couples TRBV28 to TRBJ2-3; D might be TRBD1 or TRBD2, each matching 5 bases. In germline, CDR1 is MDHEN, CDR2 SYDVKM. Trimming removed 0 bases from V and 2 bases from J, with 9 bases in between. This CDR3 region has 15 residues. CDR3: CASSLWGELTDTQYF. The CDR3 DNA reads TGTGCCAGCAGTTTATGGGGGGAGCTCACAGATACGCAGTATTTT. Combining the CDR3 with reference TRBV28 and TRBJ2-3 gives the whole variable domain DVKVTQSSRYLVKRTGEKVFLECVQDMDHENMFWYRQDPGLGLRLIYFSYDVKMKEKGDIPEGYSVSREKKERFSLILESASTNQTSMYLCASSLWGELTDTQYFGPGTRLTVL.

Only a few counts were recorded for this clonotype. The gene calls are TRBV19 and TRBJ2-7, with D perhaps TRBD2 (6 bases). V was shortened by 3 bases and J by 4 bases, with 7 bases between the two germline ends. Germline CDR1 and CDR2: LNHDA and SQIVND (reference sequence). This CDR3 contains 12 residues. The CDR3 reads CASSIGTYEQYF. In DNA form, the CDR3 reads TGTGCCAGTAGTATCGGGACTTACGAGCAGTACTTC.

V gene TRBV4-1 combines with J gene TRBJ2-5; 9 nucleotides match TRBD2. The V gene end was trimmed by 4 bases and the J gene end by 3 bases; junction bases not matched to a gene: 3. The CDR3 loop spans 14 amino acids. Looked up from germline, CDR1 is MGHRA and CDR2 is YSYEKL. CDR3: CASSLAGVEETQYF. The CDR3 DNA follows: TGCGCCAGCAGCCTAGCGGGAGTAGAAGAGACCCAGTACTTC.

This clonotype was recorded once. CDR3 loop: CASSAKQGVFAYEQYF. The CDR3 DNA reads as TGTGCCAGCAGCGCCAAACAGGGGGTCTTTGCCTACGAGCAGTACTTC. The V and J genes are TRBV13 and TRBJ2-7, with 8 bases that match TRBD1. CDR1 is PRHDT and CDR2 is FYEKMQ in the germline V gene (reference sequence). Trimming at V came to 5 bases and at J to 2 bases, leaving 11 bases not matched to a gene. This CDR3 contains 16 residues.

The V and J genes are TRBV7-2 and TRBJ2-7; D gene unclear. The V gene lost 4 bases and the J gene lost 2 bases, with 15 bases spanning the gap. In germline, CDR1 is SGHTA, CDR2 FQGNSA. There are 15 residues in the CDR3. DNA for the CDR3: TGTGCCAGCAGCTCATCGATGGCTGGGGCCTACGAGCAGTACTTC. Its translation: CASSSSMAGAYEQYF.

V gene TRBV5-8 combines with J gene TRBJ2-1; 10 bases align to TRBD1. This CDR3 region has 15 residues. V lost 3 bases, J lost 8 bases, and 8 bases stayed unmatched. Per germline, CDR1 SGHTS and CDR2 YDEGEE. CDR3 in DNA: TGTGCCAGCAGCTGGGGACAGGGGTTTCGGGATGAGCAGTTCTTC. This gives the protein CASSWGQGFRDEQFF.

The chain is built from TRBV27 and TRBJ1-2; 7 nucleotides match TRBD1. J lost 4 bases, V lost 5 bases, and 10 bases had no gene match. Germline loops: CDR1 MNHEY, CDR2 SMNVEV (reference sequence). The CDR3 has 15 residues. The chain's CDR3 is CASSILPGTAYGYTF. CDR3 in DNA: TGTGCCAGCAGTATTCTCCCCGGGACAGCCTATGGCTACACCTTC.

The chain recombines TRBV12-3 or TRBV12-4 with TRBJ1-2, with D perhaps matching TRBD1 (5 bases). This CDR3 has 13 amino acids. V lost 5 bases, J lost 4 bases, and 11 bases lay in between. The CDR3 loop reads CASSPDSVYGYTF. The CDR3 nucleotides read TGTGCCAGCAGTCCCGACAGCGTCTATGGCTACACCTTC.

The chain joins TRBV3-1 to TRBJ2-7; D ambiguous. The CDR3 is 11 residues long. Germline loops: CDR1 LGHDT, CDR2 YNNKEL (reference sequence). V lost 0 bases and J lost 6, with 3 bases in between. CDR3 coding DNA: TGTGCCAGCAGCCAAGAAGCCGAGCAGTACTTC. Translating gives CASSQEAEQYF.

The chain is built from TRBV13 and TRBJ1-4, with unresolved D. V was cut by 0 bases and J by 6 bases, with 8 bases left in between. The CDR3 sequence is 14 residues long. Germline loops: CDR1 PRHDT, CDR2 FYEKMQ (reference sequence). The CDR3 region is CASSLGVAYEKLFF. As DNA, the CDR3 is TGTGCCAGCAGCTTAGGGGTAGCCTATGAAAAACTGTTTTTT.

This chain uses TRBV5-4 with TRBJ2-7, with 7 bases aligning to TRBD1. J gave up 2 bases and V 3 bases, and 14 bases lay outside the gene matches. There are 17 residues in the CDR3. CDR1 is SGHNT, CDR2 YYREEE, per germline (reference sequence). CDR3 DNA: TGTGCCAGCAGCTCCAATAAGGGACAGTCGAGGCCCTACGAGCAGTACTTC. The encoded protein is CASSSNKGQSRPYEQYF.

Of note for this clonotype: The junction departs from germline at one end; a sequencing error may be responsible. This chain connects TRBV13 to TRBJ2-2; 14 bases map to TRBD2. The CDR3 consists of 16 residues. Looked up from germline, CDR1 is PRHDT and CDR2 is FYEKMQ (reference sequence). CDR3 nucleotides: TGTGCCAGCAGCCTAGGGACTAGCGGGAGAACAGGGGAGCTGTTTTTT. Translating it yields CASSLGTSGRTGELFF.

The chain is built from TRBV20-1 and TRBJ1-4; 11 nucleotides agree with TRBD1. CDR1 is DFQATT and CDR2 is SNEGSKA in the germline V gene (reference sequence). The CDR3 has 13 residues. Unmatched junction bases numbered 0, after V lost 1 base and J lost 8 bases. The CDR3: CSARGTGGEKLFF. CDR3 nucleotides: TGCAGTGCTAGAGGGACAGGGGGCGAAAAACTGTTTTTT.

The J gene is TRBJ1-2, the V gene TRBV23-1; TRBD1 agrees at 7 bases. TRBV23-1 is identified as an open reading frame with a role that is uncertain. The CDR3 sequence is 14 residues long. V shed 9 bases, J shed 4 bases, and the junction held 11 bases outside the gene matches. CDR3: CASPTQGSLYGYTF. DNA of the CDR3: TGCGCCAGTCCCACACAGGGGAGCCTCTATGGCTACACCTTC.

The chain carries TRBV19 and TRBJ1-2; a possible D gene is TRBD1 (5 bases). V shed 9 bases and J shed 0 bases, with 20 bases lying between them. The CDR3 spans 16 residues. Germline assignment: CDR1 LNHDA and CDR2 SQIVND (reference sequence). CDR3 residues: CASREDIGGANYGYTF. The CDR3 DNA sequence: TGTGCCAGCCGAGAGGACATTGGGGGAGCTAACTATGGCTACACCTTC.

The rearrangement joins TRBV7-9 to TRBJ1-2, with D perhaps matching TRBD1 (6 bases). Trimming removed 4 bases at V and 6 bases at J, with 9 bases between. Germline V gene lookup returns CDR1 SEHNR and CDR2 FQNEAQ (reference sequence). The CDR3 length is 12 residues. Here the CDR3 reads CASSWTADGYTF. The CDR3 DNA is TGTGCCAGCAGCTGGACAGCGGATGGCTACACCTTC.